Sequencing of this TCR beta chain was carried out in a study of glioma-infiltrating T cells. The V gene lost 3 bases and the J gene lost 8 bases, with 8 bases spanning the gap. CDR3 length equals 12 residues. Germline CDR1 is LNHDA and CDR2 is SQIVND (reference sequence). This clonotype was counted ten times or more. Its matching antigen is unknown. Using RNA template, CDR3s of TCR alpha and beta were amplified with iRepertoire arm-PCR. One-step reverse transcription and amplification started from about 100-400 ng of tissue mRNA or PBMC total RNA. TCRdb called the multiplex PCR reads again in MiXCR, with one record for every CDR3 protein. The top ten clones hold 5.2% of a sample with around 190,000 distinct CDR3 sequences, more than 35% of them seen once. General study points: Very few CDR3 sequences were shared between tissue and blood. Above-expected tissue-blood divergence occurred in all gliomas, most in low-grade ones.

The sequenced sample consisted of glioma tissue, nonneoplastic brain tissue, or PBMCs (not recorded which). The TCR comes from a human donor with low-grade glioma or glioblastoma, undergoing nonglioma brain surgery, or in good health (not recorded which). This sequence joins TRBV19 and TRBJ2-1; no clear D gene. The CDR3 sequence is CASSIGGYEQFF. In DNA form, the CDR3 reads TGTGCCAGTAGTATCGGTGGTTATGAGCAGTTCTTC.